This TCR beta chain was retrieved from a study of Graves' ophthalmopathy and Graves' hyperthyroidism. Whole-study results and caveats: Classification of ophthalmopathy versus stable hyperthyroidism by a 13-signature model yielded just under 90% sensitivity and just under 83% specificity. Most thyroid clonotypes expanded beyond 0.001 frequency were also found in blood.

Other autoimmune diseases, uncontrolled infections, pregnancy or lactation led to the exclusion of patients. PBMCs were obtained from about 10 ml of fresh peripheral blood. This clonotype was picked up many times. The antigen is unknown. RNA transcripts were the template, and TCR beta CDR3 regions were amplified from them. HTBI primers served in a first-round RT-PCR, which a second-round multiplex PCR followed. TCRdb processed the multiplex PCR reads anew with MiXCR; each CDR3 protein has one entry. Of about 220,000 distinct CDR3 sequences listed, around a fifth are singletons. The CDR3 has 13 amino acids. V gave up 6 bases and J gave up 0 bases, with 12 bases separating them. Germline V gives CDR1 DFQATT, CDR2 SNEGSKA (reference sequence).

The TCR originated in a woman aged 50 to 60 with Graves' ophthalmopathy. V usage is TRBV20-1 and J usage is TRBJ2-7, with D possibly being TRBD1 or TRBD2 (5 bases each). What was sequenced was peripheral blood. The CDR3 DNA is TGCAGTGCCCGGGGCGTTAACTCCTACGAGCAGTACTTC. Translation: CSARGVNSYEQYF.